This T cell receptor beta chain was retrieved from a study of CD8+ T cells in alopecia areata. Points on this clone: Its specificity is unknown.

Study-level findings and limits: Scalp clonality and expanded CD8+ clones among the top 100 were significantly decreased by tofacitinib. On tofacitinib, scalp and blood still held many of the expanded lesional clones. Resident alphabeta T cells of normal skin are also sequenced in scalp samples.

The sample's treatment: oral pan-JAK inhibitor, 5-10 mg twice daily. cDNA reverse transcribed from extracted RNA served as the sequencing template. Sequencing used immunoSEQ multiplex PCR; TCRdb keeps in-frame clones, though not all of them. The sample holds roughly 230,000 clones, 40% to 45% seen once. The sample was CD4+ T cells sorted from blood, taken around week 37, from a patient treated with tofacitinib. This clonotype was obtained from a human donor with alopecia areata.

The CDR3 loop reads CSAGLGETQYF. The CDR3 region has the DNA TGCAGTGCCGGTCTGGGAGAGACCCAGTACTTC. The rearrangement joins TRBV20-1 to TRBJ2-5; D unclear. The CDR3 spans 11 residues. V was shortened by 6 bases and J by 4 bases, with 9 bases between the two germline ends. Germline V gene data show CDR1 as DFQATT and CDR2 as SNEGSKA (reference sequence).